This TCR beta chain was identified during a study of cytomegalovirus exposure and HLA in healthy donors. Study results and limitations: A later analysis found that most CMV-associated TCR beta chains appeared HLA-restricted.

The PCR was carried out with 60 Vbeta primers and 13 Jbeta primers. Sequencing used immunoSEQ multiplex PCR; TCRdb keeps in-frame clones, though not all of them. The sample comprises under 110,000 clones, 65% to 85% of which are singletons, and less than 2% rests with the top ten. With respect to this clone: Its antigen remains unidentified.

Those who donated were healthy bone marrow donors. Germline CDR1 reads SGHDT; CDR2 reads YYEEEE. This CDR3 region has 18 residues. Trimming removed 5 bases from V and 0 bases from J; junction bases left unmatched: 10. The V call is TRBV5-6, the J call TRBJ2-7; 14 bases match TRBD2. This TCR derives from a middle-aged woman in good health and CMV-seronegative. The sequencing sample was made of PBMCs. In DNA, the CDR3 is TGTGCCAGCAGTTCCGGTCCGGGACTAGCGGGGGCCTCCTACGAGCAGTACTTC. It encodes CASSSGPGLAGASYEQYF.